The entry below describes one TCR beta chain. Its antigen remains unidentified. This sample stems from a study of cytomegalovirus exposure and HLA in healthy donors. With 60 Vbeta and 13 Jbeta primers, the PCR was carried out. Using immunoSEQ multiplex PCR, the repertoire was profiled, and TCRdb retains in-frame clones only, with some absent. The table has under 250,000 clones, approximately 80% seen once. Study findings and constraints: In vitro, a few CMV-associated chains proved specific for CMV antigens. Reports described diagnosis of cytomegalovirus status by the classifier as highly specific and sensitive. A later analysis reportedly found that, within productive TCRs, an Asian-associated ancestry cluster had fewer N-insertions than the mean observed across the approximately 660 donors.

This CDR3 has 16 residues. Losses at the gene ends were 5 bases for V and 5 bases for J; bases not matched to a gene: 12. CDR1 is SGHNT and CDR2 is YYREEE in the germline V gene (reference sequence). The origin of this receptor is a boy aged 2 to 10 in good health and CMV-seronegative. The source material was PBMCs. The chain links TRBV5-4 to TRBJ2-5, with 10 positions matching TRBD1. CDR3 loop: CASSTSRDRGAETQYF. The CDR3 coding sequence is TGTGCCAGCAGTACATCCCGGGACAGGGGAGCGGAGACCCAGTACTTC.